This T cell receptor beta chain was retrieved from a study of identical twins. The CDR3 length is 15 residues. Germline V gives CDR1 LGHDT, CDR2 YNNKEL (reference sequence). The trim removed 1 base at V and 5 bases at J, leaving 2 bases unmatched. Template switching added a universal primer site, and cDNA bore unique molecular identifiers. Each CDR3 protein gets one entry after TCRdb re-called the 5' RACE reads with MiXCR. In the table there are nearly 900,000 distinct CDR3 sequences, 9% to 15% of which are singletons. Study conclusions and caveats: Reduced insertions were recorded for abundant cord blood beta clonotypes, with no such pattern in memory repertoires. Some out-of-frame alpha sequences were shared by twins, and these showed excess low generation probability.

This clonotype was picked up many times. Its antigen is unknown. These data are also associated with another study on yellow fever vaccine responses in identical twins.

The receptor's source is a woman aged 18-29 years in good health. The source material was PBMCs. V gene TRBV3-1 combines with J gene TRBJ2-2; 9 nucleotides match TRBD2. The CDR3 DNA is TGTGCCAGCAGCCAAGCGCGGGGGGGTACCGGGGAGCTGTTTTTT. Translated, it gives CASSQARGGTGELFF.